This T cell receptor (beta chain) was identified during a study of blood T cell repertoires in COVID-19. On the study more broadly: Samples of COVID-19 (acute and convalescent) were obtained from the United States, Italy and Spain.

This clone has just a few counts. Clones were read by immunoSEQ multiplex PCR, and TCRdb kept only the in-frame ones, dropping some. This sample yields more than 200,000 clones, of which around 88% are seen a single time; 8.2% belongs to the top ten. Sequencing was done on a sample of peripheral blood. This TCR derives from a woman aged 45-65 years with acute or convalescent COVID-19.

CDR3: CAISEDGYSSYEQYF. The CDR3 region has the DNA TGTGCCATCAGTGAGGATGGGTACAGCTCCTACGAGCAGTACTTC. The chain joins TRBV10-3 to TRBJ2-7, with no clear D. With 2 bases removed from V and 0 bases from J, the gap between germline ends came to 11 bases. The CDR3 totals 15 residues. Germline lookup yields CDR1 ENHRY and CDR2 SYGVKD.